This section outlines one TCR beta chain sequence together with its context. This clone was counted between two and nine times. The antigen this receptor binds is unknown. No base quality values were provided; no much bigger clone lies one nucleotide off. The sample originates from a study of control samples from healthy donors and cancer patients (dated by TCRdb to between 2020 and 2021). The cysteine opens and the phenylalanine closes a CDR3 of 13 amino acids. The entry retains the CDR3 DNA only, 39 bases that are in frame from base 1. Relative to germline, V is 4 bases shorter and J is 8 bases shorter, with 11 bases between their ends. Sequences SNHLY (CDR1) and FYNNEI (CDR2) are obtained from the germline V gene. Libraries came from the immunoSEQ multiplex PCR assay. As stored in TCRdb, this immuneACCESS dataset retains in-frame rearrangements with V and J assigned. A fraction of the clones does not appear; measured against another copy, unresolved V genes explain less than half of the discrepancy, and the remainder lacks a known reason. The sample includes 150,000 to 200,000 clones, with around 87% observed a single time. 1.1% to 1.5% of the sample is in the top ten clones.

Sequencing input: blood. This clonotype was obtained from a woman aged 45-65 years in good health. The rearrangement combines TRBV2 with TRBJ1-4, with the D gene uncertain. Read as DNA, the sequence is TGTGCCAGCAGTGTTGGCGTTCCCGAAAAACTGTTTTTT. Its translation reads: CASSVGVPEKLFF.